Each of the 5 T cell receptor beta chains below was sequenced from the same sample in a study of Ad26.COV2.S vaccination and SARS-CoV-2 variants. Libraries were prepared by immunoSEQ multiplex PCR; TCRdb keeps only in-frame clonotypes and omits some of them. This sample has 300,000 to 400,000 clones, with approximately 86% found just once. Treatment given: roughly 19 received Ad26.COV2.S at low or high dose, single or two shots; roughly 5 received placebo; per-sample allocation not given. Sampling was done on day 63 after the first vaccine or placebo injection. This specimen consisted of peripheral blood, obtained in a trial of Ad26.COV2.S vaccine versus placebo. Every receptor here comes from a person between 18 and 65 years old who received the Ad26.COV2.S COVID-19 vaccine or a placebo.

Worth noting for this clone: The same CDR3 is also encoded by other DNA sequences in this sample. V gene TRBV5-1 combines with J gene TRBJ2-5; D unresolved. The CDR3 is 12 residues long. V lost 0 bases to trimming and J lost 5 bases, with 5 bases between them. From germline, CDR1 is SGHRS and CDR2 YFSETQ. The CDR3 protein is CASSLVRETQYF. CDR3 DNA: TGCGCCAGCAGCTTGGTTCGTGAGACCCAGTACTTC.

The V and J genes are TRBV3-1 (or the pseudogene TRBV3-2) and TRBJ1-1; no reliable D call. Trimming left V 0 bases short and J 5 bases short, with 25 bases between. The CDR3 consists of 19 residues. Germline-derived CDR1 and CDR2 are LGHDT and YNNKEL (reference sequence). CDR3 sequence reads: CASSQDRPPARVEGTEAFF. The CDR3, as DNA: TGTGCCAGCAGCCAAGACAGGCCCCCCGCTAGGGTGGAGGGAACTGAAGCTTTCTTT.

The chain employs TRBV19 and TRBJ2-5; the match to TRBD1 covers 9 bases. CDR1 and CDR2 from the germline V gene are LNHDA and SQIVND (reference sequence). The CDR3 sequence is 15 residues long. After removal of 6 bases from V and 4 bases from J, the junction contained 9 bases not matched to a gene. The CDR3 region has the DNA TGTGCCAGTAGCAAAGACAGGGGGTTCCGAGAGACCCAGTACTTC. Protein sequence: CASSKDRGFRETQYF.

This sequence joins TRBV27 and TRBJ2-7; the D gene is possibly TRBD1 (5 bases). V shed 9 bases and J shed 3 bases, with 12 bases lying between them. This CDR3 has 12 amino acids. The V gene's germline CDR1 is MNHEY and CDR2 SMNVEV (reference sequence). This CDR3 reads CASWTTYYEQYF. The CDR3 DNA follows: TGTGCCAGTTGGACAACCTACTACGAGCAGTACTTC.

The chain has TRBV4-2 and TRBJ2-1; 16 bases fit TRBD2. V was clipped by 1 base and J by 0 bases; unmatched bases: 3. This CDR3 is 19 amino acids long. Germline V lookup: CDR1 LGHNA, CDR2 YNFKEQ. In DNA form, the CDR3 reads TGTGCCAGCAGCCAAGCGGGACTAGCGGGGGGGCCCTCCTACAATGAGCAGTTCTTC. Translation gives CASSQAGLAGGPSYNEQFF.